The sequence of this T cell receptor beta chain was determined in a study of beta chain features in type 1 diabetes. Overall study findings and caveats: PCR, the amplification step, might favor shorter templates, equally in patients and controls. More deletions and fewer insertions at VDJ junctions were seen in type 1 diabetes patients. A greater similarity of naive, central memory and Treg TCRB repertoires was seen among patients than among healthy donors.

Sorted cells reached over 95% purity in every population. For this clone: What it binds is not known.

The investigators reverse transcribed all of the isolated RNA, so they sequenced expressed TCRB transcripts. Repertoires were generated with immunoSEQ multiplex PCR, while TCRdb's copy carries only in-frame clones and drops some. This repertoire shows 360,000 or so clones, around 20% found once; its top ten account for 0.044%. V lost 4 bases, J lost 4 bases, and 13 bases lay in between. The CDR3 spans 14 residues. Germline lookup yields CDR1 SGHAT and CDR2 FQDESV (reference sequence). The chain joins TRBV11-1 to TRBJ1-1; TRBD1 might be the D (5 bases). The sequenced material came from naive CD4+ T cells from blood. The source of this sequence is a young woman in good health. CDR3 sequence reads: CASSSKGRVTEAFF. The CDR3 DNA reads as TGTGCCAGCAGCTCGAAGGGGAGGGTCACTGAAGCTTTCTTT. Full variable domain (missing parts from reference TRBV11-1 and TRBJ1-1): EAEVAQSPRYKITEKSQAVAFWCDPISGHATLYWYRQILGQGPELLVQFQDESVVDDSQLPKDRFSAERLKGVDSTLKIQPAELGDSAMYLCASSSKGRVTEAFFGQGTRLTVV.